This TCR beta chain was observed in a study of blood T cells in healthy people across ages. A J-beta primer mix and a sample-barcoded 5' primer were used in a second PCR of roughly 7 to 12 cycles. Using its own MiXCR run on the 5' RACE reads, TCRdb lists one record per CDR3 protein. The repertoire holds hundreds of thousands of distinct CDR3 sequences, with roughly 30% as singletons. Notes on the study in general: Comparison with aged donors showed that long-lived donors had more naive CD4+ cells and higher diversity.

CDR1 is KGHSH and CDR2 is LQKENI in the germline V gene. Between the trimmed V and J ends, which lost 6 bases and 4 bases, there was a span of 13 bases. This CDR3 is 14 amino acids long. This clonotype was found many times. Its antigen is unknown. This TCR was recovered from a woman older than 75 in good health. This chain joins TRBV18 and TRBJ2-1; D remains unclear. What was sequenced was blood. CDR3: CASSLNSHYNEQFF. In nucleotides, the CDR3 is TGTGCCAGCTCCTTGAACAGTCATTACAATGAGCAGTTCTTC.